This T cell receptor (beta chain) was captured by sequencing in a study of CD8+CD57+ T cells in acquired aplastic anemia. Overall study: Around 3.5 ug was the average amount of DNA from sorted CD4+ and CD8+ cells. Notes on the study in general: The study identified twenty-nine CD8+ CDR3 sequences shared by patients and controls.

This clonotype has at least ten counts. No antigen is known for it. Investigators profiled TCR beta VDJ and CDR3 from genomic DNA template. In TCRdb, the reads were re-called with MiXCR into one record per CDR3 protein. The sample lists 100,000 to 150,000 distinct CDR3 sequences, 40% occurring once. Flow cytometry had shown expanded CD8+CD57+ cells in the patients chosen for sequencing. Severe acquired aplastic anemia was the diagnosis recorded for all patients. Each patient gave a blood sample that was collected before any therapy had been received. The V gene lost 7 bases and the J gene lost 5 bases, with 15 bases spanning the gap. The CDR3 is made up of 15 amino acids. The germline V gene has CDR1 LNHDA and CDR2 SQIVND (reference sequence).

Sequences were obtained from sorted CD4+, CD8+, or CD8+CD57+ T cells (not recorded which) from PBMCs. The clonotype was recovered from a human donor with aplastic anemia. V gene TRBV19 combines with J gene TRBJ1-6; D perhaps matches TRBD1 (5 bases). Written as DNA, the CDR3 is TGTGCCAGTAACCCCGGGGGACTCGATAATTCACCCCTCCACTTT. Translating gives CASNPGGLDNSPLHF.